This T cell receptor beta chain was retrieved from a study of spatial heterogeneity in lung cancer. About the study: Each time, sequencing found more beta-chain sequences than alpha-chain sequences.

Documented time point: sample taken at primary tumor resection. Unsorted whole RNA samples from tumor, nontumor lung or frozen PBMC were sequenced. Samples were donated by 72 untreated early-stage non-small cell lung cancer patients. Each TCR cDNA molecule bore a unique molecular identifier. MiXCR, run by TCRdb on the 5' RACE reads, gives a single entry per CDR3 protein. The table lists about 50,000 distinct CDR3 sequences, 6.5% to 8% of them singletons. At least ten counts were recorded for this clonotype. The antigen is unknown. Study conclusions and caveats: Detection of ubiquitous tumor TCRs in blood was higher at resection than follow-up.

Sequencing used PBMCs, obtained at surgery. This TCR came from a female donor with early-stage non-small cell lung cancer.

The CDR3 nucleotides are TGTGCCAGCACCCGGCCGGCAGAGAACACTGAAGCTTTCTTT. Translation: CASTRPAENTEAFF. The V call is TRBV6-2 or TRBV6-3, the J call TRBJ1-1, with D unresolved. Trimming took off 7 bases at V and 1 base at J, with 13 bases between the two ends. The CDR3 runs 14 residues. CDR1 MNHEY and CDR2 SVGEGT come from the germline V gene.